The TCR beta chain under discussion was sequenced for a study of shared clonotypes between healthy human individuals. Regarding the study as a whole: In this cohort, only blood was sampled, and tissue repertoires likely differ. On the whole, naive subsets had larger estimated richness than memory subsets had.

The germline V gene has CDR1 SGHNT and CDR2 YYREEE (reference sequence). The CDR3 contains 16 residues. V gave up 4 bases and J gave up 4 bases, with 20 bases separating them. Sequencing was performed with immunoSEQ multiplex PCR; in TCRdb, only in-frame clones are kept and a portion is missing. The table has under 1,100,000 clones, 78% seen once; the top ten hold roughly 0.62%. The split of CD4+ cells yielded CD45RA+ naive and CD45RA-negative memory subsets. Details on this clone: Its target is unknown.

V gene TRBV5-4 combines with J gene TRBJ2-5; TRBD1 might be the D (7 bases). This receptor was taken from a man aged 18 to 30 in good health. Some clones in this sample may be carry-over from other donors' samples. What was sequenced was memory CD4+ T cells from PBMCs. Subset described: CD45RA-negative fraction. As DNA, the CDR3 is TGTGCCAGCAGCCCAGGACAGGAGCGGGTGGTAGAGACCCAGTACTTC. Translating gives CASSPGQERVVETQYF.